A selection of T cell receptor beta chains follows, all from one sample in a study of long-term antiretroviral therapy in people with HIV. Clones were read by immunoSEQ multiplex PCR, and TCRdb kept only the in-frame ones, dropping some. Among 35,000 to 55,000 clones listed, nearly 95% were seen once. Source: unsorted PBMCs, taken 3.7 years after starting antiretroviral therapy. The source is a woman between 50 and 59 years old with HIV. CDR3s include the opening cysteine and the closing phenylalanine or tryptophan. The order of the fields is V gene, J gene, clone size, D gene, CDR3 protein, CDR3 DNA. A D gene is named only where the DNA matches it firmly. A row's size may be missing; if present it is once, few, many or a size class.

>TRBV2|TRBJ2-7|.|TRBD1
CASISGTGPYEQYF
TGTGCCAGCATTTCCGGGACAGGACCCTACGAGCAGTACTTC
>TRBV4-1|TRBJ2-5|.|.
CASDPEGQETQYF
TGCGCCAGCGACCCTGAGGGACAAGAGACCCAGTACTTC
>TRBV9|TRBJ1-6|.|.
CASSQGISYNSPLHF
TGTGCCAGCAGCCAAGGGATCTCCTATAATTCACCCCTCCACTTT
>TRBV29-1|TRBJ1-2|.|.
CSVGGQAGGYTF
TGCAGCGTTGGAGGGCAGGCTGGGGGCTACACCTTC
>TRBV11-2|TRBJ2-2|.|.
CASSPLRANTGELFF
TGTGCCAGCAGCCCCTTGCGGGCGAACACCGGGGAGCTGTTTTTT
>TRBV5-4|TRBJ1-5|.|.
CASSLDSEGPQHF
TGTGCCAGCAGCTTGGACAGCGAGGGGCCCCAGCATTTT
>TRBV30|TRBJ1-2|.|.
CAGNRVLGYTF
TGTGCCGGAAACAGGGTTTTGGGCTACACCTTC
>TRBV28|TRBJ1-2|.|TRBD1
CASSALRDRVFSYGYTF
TGTGCCAGCAGTGCCCTGCGGGACAGGGTGTTTAGCTATGGCTACACCTTC
>TRBV19|TRBJ1-2|.|.
CASSTDSAYKNYGYTF
TGTGCCAGTAGTACGGACTCGGCCTACAAAAACTATGGCTACACCTTC
>TRBV30|TRBJ1-3|.|.
CAWKQAPGNTIYF
TGTGCCTGGAAACAGGCGCCTGGAAACACCATATATTTT
>TRBV19|TRBJ2-7|.|.
CASSLQGSYEQYF
TGTGCCAGTAGCCTACAGGGCTCCTACGAGCAGTACTTC
>TRBV4-2|TRBJ2-1|once|.
CASSQDLATYNEQFF
TGTGCCAGCAGCCAAGATCTAGCGACCTACAATGAGCAGTTCTTC
>TRBV19|TRBJ2-7|.|.
CASSISRALPYEQYF
TGTGCCAGTAGTATTAGTAGGGCCCTCCCCTACGAGCAGTACTTC
>TRBV27|TRBJ2-6|.|.
CASSLVAGMSGANVLTF
TGTGCCAGCAGTTTAGTCGCAGGGATGTCTGGGGCCAACGTCCTGACTTTC
>TRBV7-9|TRBJ1-1|once|.
CASRSRGDTEAFF
TGTGCCAGCAGGAGCAGGGGCGACACTGAAGCTTTCTTT
>TRBV30|TRBJ2-7|.|TRBD2
CAWSVPGLAFNEQYF
TGTGCCTGGAGTGTACCGGGACTAGCGTTCAACGAGCAGTACTTC
>TRBV30|TRBJ2-7|medium-sized|.
CAWSGERAEQYF
TGTGCCTGGAGCGGCGAACGGGCCGAGCAGTACTTC
>TRBV21-1|TRBJ1-4|.|.
CASSKDCGTGNEKLFF
TGTGCCAGCAGCAAAGATTGCGGGACAGGGAATGAAAAACTGTTTTTT
>TRBV7-3|TRBJ1-2|.|TRBD1
CASREGQGGNYGYTF
TGTGCCAGCAGGGAGGGACAGGGAGGAAACTATGGCTACACCTTC
>TRBV19|TRBJ1-1|once|.
CASSIGSGTLGNTEAFF
TGTGCCAGTAGTATAGGGTCAGGCACTCTGGGGAACACTGAAGCTTTCTTT
>TRBV7-2|TRBJ2-7|few|TRBD1
CASSLSLLRTGVEQYF
TGTGCCAGCAGCTTATCCCTTCTCCGGACAGGGGTCGAGCAGTACTTC
>TRBV2|TRBJ1-1|.|.
CASSTGYVTEAFF
TGTGCCAGCAGCACAGGGTATGTCACTGAAGCTTTCTTT
>TRBV5-1|TRBJ2-7|.|TRBD1
CASSLRTGYEQYF
TGCGCCAGCAGCTTACGGACAGGCTACGAGCAGTACTTC
>TRBV5-5|TRBJ2-7|once|TRBD2
CASRQGEGYEQYF
TGTGCCAGCAGGCAAGGGGAGGGCTACGAGCAGTACTTC
>TRBV6-5|TRBJ1-1|.|TRBD1
CASSSNRGRSTEAFF
TGTGCCAGCAGTTCCAACAGGGGTAGGAGCACTGAAGCTTTCTTT
>TRBV2|TRBJ1-6|.|.
CASRPPGTGNSPLHF
TGTGCCAGCAGACCCCCGGGGACGGGAAATTCACCCCTCCACTTT
>TRBV5-1|TRBJ1-1|few|.
CASSLGVTLMNTEAFF
TGCGCCAGCAGCTTAGGTGTAACACTTATGAACACTGAAGCTTTCTTT
>TRBV27|TRBJ2-7|once|.
CASRLSRGGPSYEQYF
TGTGCCAGCAGGCTCTCCCGGGGCGGGCCATCCTACGAGCAGTACTTC
>TRBV11-2|TRBJ2-1|.|.
CASSPTGGSNEQFF
TGTGCCAGCAGCCCCACCGGAGGGAGCAATGAGCAGTTCTTC
>TRBV11-2|TRBJ2-4|.|TRBD1
CASSLVGTGGNIQYF
TGTGCCAGCAGCTTAGTCGGGACAGGGGGAAACATTCAGTACTTC
>TRBV29-1|TRBJ2-5|.|TRBD1
CSAGTGQETQYF
TGCAGCGCCGGGACAGGCCAAGAGACCCAGTACTTC
>TRBV7-9|TRBJ1-2|.|.
CASSLPGAREGYTF
TGTGCCAGCAGCTTACCGGGGGCGCGGGAAGGCTACACCTTC
>TRBV6-5|TRBJ2-7|.|.
CASSTSWGMGYEQYF
TGTGCCAGCAGTACAAGTTGGGGGATGGGGTACGAGCAGTACTTC
>TRBV6-5|TRBJ2-4|.|.
CASRGLGEAKNIQYF
TGTGCCAGCAGGGGCCTGGGGGAGGCCAAAAACATTCAGTACTTC
>TRBV2|TRBJ1-6|.|TRBD1
CASSVQGKGSPLHF
TGTGCCAGCAGTGTACAGGGGAAGGGTTCACCCCTCCACTTT
>TRBV2|TRBJ1-2|.|.
CASSEARDGYGYTF
TGTGCCAGCAGTGAAGCGCGGGACGGTTATGGCTACACCTTC
>TRBV19|TRBJ2-7|.|.
CASDGGLNYEQYF
TGTGCCAGCGATGGGGGGTTGAACTACGAGCAGTACTTC
>TRBV4-1|TRBJ1-6|.|TRBD1
CASSTRQGGSPLHF
TGCGCCAGCAGCACCAGACAGGGAGGGTCACCCCTCCACTTT
>TRBV6-4|TRBJ2-2|.|TRBD1
CASGPQGAAAGELFF
TGTGCCAGCGGGCCACAGGGGGCGGCCGCCGGGGAGCTGTTTTTT
>TRBV18|TRBJ1-4|.|TRBD1
CASSRRQGENEKLFF
TGTGCCAGCTCCCGTAGACAGGGGGAAAATGAAAAACTGTTTTTT
>TRBV7-2|TRBJ1-2|.|TRBD1
CASSLDRVYGYTF
TGTGCCAGCAGCCTAGACAGGGTCTATGGCTACACCTTC
>TRBV11-3|TRBJ2-3|.|TRBD2
CASSQRTSGRSTDTQYF
TGTGCCAGCAGCCAGAGGACTAGCGGGAGGAGCACAGATACGCAGTATTTT
>TRBV7-2|TRBJ2-5|.|.
CASSSSGVSTYQETQYF
TGTGCCAGCAGCTCTTCAGGGGTCTCTACGTACCAAGAGACCCAGTACTTC
>TRBV5-1|TRBJ2-7|.|.
CASSLAGRVGEQYF
TGCGCCAGCAGCTTGGCCGGTAGGGTGGGCGAGCAGTACTTC
>TRBV14|TRBJ2-1|.|.
CASSQVARDEQFF
TGTGCCAGCAGCCAAGTCGCCCGCGATGAGCAGTTCTTC
>TRBV5-4|TRBJ1-1|.|.
CASSRGPENTEAFF
TGTGCCAGCAGCAGGGGACCTGAGAACACTGAAGCTTTCTTT